This record covers a single T cell receptor beta chain. This sample is drawn from a study of blood T cell repertoires in COVID-19. The CDR3 spans 14 residues. The V and J ends lost 0 bases and 8 bases respectively, with 13 bases between them. Germline V gene lookup returns CDR1 MNHEY and CDR2 SVGAGI. Source study methods: The assay estimated nucleated cells by amplifying reference gene primers. Clones were sequenced by immunoSEQ multiplex PCR, and TCRdb holds only the in-frame ones, with some missing. D and trimming were read from the DNA, whereas the V and J calls and clone size are those reported in that table. The sample comprises about 330,000 clones, roughly 90% of which are singletons, and 4% rests with the top ten.

The sample comprised peripheral blood. The receptor comes from a woman between 50 and 59 years old with active or convalescent COVID-19. The J gene is TRBJ1-2, the V gene TRBV6-5; the D is unclear. For the CDR3, the DNA is TGTGCCAGCAGTTACTCCACAGTCTCTATGGGCTACACCTTC. It codes for CASSYSTVSMGYTF.